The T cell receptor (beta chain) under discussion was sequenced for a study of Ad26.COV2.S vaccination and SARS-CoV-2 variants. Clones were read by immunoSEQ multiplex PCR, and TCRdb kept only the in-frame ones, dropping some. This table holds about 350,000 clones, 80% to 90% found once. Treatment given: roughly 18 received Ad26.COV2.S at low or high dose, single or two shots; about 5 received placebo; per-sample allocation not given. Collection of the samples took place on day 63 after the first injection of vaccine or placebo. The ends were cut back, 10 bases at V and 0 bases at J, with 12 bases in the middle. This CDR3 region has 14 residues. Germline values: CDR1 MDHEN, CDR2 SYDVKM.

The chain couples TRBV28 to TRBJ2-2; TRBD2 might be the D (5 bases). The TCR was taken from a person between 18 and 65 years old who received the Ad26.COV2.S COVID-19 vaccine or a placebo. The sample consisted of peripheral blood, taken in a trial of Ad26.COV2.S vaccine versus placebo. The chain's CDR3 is CATAFGANTGELFF. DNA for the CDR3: TGTGCCACCGCTTTCGGGGCGAACACCGGGGAGCTGTTTTTT. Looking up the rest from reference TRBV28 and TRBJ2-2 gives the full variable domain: DVKVTQSSRYLVKRTGEKVFLECVQDMDHENMFWYRQDPGLGLRLIYFSYDVKMKEKGDIPEGYSVSREKKERFSLILESASTNQTSMYLCATAFGANTGELFFGEGSRLTVL.